This paragraph reports one T cell receptor beta chain. Its antigen remains undetermined. Base qualities are missing; no much larger clone stands one base away. The CDR3 measures 14 amino acids from cysteine to phenylalanine. Only the CDR3 part of the read is kept: 42 bases, read in frame from the first base. In the germline V gene, CDR1 corresponds to MDHEN and CDR2 to SYDVKM. After removal of 6 bases from V and 3 bases from J, the junction retains 3 bases not matched to a gene. One collaborating source in Seattle enrolled patients during active infection and followed them longitudinally through the course of disease. The collaborating institutions used their own protocols to collect whole blood in K2EDTA tubes. For TCRbeta analysis, collaborators shipped samples as frozen whole blood, isolated PBMCs, or DNA extracted from either of those sample types. The sample is drawn from a study of blood T cell repertoires in COVID-19 (dated by TCRdb to the early 2020s). Some background on the complete study: Samples from collaborators originated in the United States, Italy and Spain and spanned both the acute and convalescent phases of COVID-19. The prospective study material was composed of cDNA or gDNA derived from T cells, B-cell-depleted T cells, or PBMCs. Subjects who had been exposed to COVID-19, were actively infected with it, or had recovered from it provided the deeply sampled blood TCRbeta repertoires that made up the dataset. The repertoires were released in a freely available public database intended as a resource for research on the immune response to SARS-CoV-2. Samples were obtained from the ongoing ImmuneRACE study (first 160 participants) and from over a thousand subjects provided by 6 global collaborators. Nearly every sample came with metadata listing a de-identified subject ID, COVID-19 status, age in years and sex. HLA class I and class II types, where available, came from metadata supplied by the sample provider rather than from assay-based typing.

On the study overall, not on this receptor specifically: Clinical and demographic metadata were provided uncurated, with the amount varying by source and participant.

The immunoSEQ Assay, a bias-controlled multiplex PCR, was used to amplify TCRbeta CDR3 regions from genomic DNA. The study's processing was this. The number of nucleated cells in each sample was estimated from the amplification of reference gene primers within the assay. Sequence reads were collapsed and filtered to measure the absolute abundance of every unique TCRbeta CDR3 rearrangement. For each sample, productive Simpson clonality was calculated by taking the square root of Simpson's diversity index across productive rearrangements. TCRdb retrieved this table from immuneACCESS and kept in-frame rearrangements only. Not all clones are present; in checked studies, unresolved V genes account for under half, and no reason is known for the remainder. The V and J calls and the clone size are those of that table, but D and trimming were determined from the DNA. This sample is represented by around 60,000 clones; roughly 84% of them were singletons. Of the sample, roughly a tenth falls within the top ten clones.

This TCR was recovered from a man aged 50 or older with COVID-19, enrolled during active disease. The V gene is TRBV28 and the J gene is TRBJ1-5, and 9 bases in between align with TRBD1. What was sequenced was peripheral blood. The CDR3 amino acid sequence is: CASRGDRDNQPQHF. The sequenced DNA is TGTGCCAGCAGGGGGGACAGGGACAATCAGCCCCAGCATTTT.